This T cell receptor beta chain is from a study of T-cell reconstitution after alpha-beta-depleted transplantation in children. Germline-derived CDR1 and CDR2 are PRHDT and FYEKMQ (reference sequence). V gave up 1 base and J gave up 4 bases; unmatched junction bases: 2. CDR3 length: 16 amino acids. Unique molecular identifiers were used to barcode this TCRbeta library. TCRdb reprocessed the PCR reads with MiXCR, giving one entry per CDR3 protein. The data hold around 200,000 distinct CDR3 sequences, with roughly a sixth observed a single time. The sequence was obtained from a male patient between 2 and 15 years old who had a stem cell transplant for acute lymphoblastic leukemia, so the T cells may come from the graft donor. V gene TRBV13 combines with J gene TRBJ2-1, with 12 positions matching TRBD2. Sequenced material: PBMCs, mostly from graft donor cells, taken 360 days after TCRalphabeta/CD19-depleted stem cell transplant. The CDR3 region is CASSLVLAGGYNEQFF. The DNA of the CDR3 is TGTGCCAGCAGCTTAGTTCTAGCGGGGGGGTACAATGAGCAGTTCTTC.